This T cell receptor beta chain was sequenced in a study of blood T cell repertoires in COVID-19. V was cut by 5 bases and J by 6 bases, with 16 bases left in between. This CDR3 has 14 amino acids. Per germline, CDR1 LNHDA and CDR2 SQIVND (reference sequence). Per the original data handling: How many nucleated cells were present was estimated from reference gene primer amplification. Generated by immunoSEQ multiplex PCR, the TCRdb table keeps only in-frame clones and is missing some. The V and J calls and clone size come from that table; D and trimming were worked out from the DNA. The repertoire consists of more than 25,000 clones, with roughly 90% occurring once and the leading ten covering 7.5% to 9%.

The clonotype originates from a man aged 70 or older with active or convalescent COVID-19. What was sequenced was peripheral blood. The V gene is TRBV19, the J gene TRBJ1-1; D is undetermined. The CDR3 region has the DNA TGTGCCAGTAGTTCCCTGACCGAGGGCGCTGAAGCTTTCTTT. Amino acid sequence: CASSSLTEGAEAFF.